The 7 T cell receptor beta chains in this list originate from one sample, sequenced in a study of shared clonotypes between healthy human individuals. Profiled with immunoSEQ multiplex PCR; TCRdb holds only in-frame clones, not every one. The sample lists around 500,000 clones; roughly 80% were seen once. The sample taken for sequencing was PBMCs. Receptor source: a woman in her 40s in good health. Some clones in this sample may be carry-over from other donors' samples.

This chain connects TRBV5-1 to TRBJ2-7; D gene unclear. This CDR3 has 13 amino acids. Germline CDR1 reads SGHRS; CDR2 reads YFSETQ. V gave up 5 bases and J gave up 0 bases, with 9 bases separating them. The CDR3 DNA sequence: TGCGCCAGCAGGTCCCAAGACTCCTACGAGCAGTACTTC. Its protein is CASRSQDSYEQYF.

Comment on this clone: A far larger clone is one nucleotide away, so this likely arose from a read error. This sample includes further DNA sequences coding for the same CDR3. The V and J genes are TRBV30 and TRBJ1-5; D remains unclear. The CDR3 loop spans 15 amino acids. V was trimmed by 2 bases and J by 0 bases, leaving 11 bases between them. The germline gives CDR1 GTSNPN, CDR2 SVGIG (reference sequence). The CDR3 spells CAWSLTGPSNQPQHF. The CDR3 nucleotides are TGTGCCTGGAGTCTGACGGGTCCTAGCAATCAGCCCCAGCATTTT.

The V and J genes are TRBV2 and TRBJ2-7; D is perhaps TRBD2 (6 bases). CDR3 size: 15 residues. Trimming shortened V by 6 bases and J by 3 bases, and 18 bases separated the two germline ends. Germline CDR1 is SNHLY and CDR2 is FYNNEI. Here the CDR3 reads CASSALARRVYEQYF. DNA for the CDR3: TGTGCCAGCAGCGCTCTAGCGAGAAGGGTCTACGAGCAGTACTTC.

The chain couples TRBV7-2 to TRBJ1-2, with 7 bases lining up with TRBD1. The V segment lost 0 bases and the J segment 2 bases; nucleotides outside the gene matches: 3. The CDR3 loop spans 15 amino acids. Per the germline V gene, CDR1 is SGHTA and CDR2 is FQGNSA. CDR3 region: CASSLAGGENYGYTF. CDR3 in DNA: TGTGCCAGCAGCTTAGCAGGGGGCGAAAACTATGGCTACACCTTC.

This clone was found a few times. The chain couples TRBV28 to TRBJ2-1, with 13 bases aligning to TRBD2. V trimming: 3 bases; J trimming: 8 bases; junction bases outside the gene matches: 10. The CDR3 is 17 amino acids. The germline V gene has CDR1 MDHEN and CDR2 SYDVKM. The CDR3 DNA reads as TGTGCCAGCAGTTTCGCTGTGGGGACTAGCGGGATCGATGAGCAGTTCTTC. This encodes CASSFAVGTSGIDEQFF.

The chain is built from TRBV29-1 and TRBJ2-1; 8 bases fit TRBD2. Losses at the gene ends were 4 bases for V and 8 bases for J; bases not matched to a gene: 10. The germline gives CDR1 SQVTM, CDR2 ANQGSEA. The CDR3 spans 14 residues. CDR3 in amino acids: CSVGEAGVYHEQFF. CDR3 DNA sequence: TGCAGCGTTGGGGAAGCGGGAGTTTACCATGAGCAGTTCTTC.

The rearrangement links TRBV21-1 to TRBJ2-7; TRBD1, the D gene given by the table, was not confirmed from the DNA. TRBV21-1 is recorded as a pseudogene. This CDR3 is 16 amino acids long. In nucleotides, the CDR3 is TGTGCCAGCAGCGGGTACAGGGGAGAGGGGTTCTACGAGCAGTACTTC. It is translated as CASSGYRGEGFYEQYF.